The sequence of this TCR beta chain was determined in a study of T-cell reconstitution after alpha-beta-depleted transplantation in children. Study observations and caveats: After transplant, at about two months, alpha-beta T cells were reportedly derived from several hundred expanded graft clones. T-cell counts and diversity at one year post-transplant came mainly from newly produced T cells. Day-60 TCRbeta diversity that was high in some patients was derived from surviving recipient T cells and thymic progenitors.

Trimming took 3 bases from V and 1 from J, leaving 13 bases between them. The length of the CDR3 is 14 residues. Germline V gives CDR1 DFQATT, CDR2 SNEGSKA (reference sequence). Researchers prepared the TCRbeta library using unique molecular identifiers, the study reports. MiXCR, applied by TCRdb to the PCR reads, yields one record per CDR3 protein. The table has approximately 220,000 distinct CDR3 sequences, approximately 15% seen once. Turning to this clonotype: Its antigen is as yet unknown.

The receptor was derived from a male patient aged 2-15 years who had a stem cell transplant for acute lymphoblastic leukemia, so the T cells may come from the graft donor. The chain employs TRBV20-1 and TRBJ2-7; D is uncertain. Sequencing was performed on PBMCs, mostly from graft donor cells, taken 360 days after TCRalphabeta/CD19-depleted stem cell transplant. The CDR3 DNA sequence: TGCAGTGCTAGTGGGCAGGCTGTATCCTACGAGCAGTACTTC. Translating it yields CSASGQAVSYEQYF.